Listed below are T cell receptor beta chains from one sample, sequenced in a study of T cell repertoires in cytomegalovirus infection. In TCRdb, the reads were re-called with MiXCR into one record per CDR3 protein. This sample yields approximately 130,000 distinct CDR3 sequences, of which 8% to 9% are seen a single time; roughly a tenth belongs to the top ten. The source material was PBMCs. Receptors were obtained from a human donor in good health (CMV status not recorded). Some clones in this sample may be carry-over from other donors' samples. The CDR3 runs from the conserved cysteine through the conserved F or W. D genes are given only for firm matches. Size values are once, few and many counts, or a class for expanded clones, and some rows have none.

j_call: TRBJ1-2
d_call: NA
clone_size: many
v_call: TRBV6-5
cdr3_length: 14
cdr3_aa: CASSRDGNNYGYTF
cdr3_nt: TGTGCCAGCAGCCGAGACGGCAACAACTATGGCTACACCTTC

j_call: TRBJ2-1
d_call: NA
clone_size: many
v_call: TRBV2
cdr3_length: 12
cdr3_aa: CASSDLQGDQFF
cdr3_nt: TGTGCCAGCAGTGACCTACAGGGAGATCAGTTCTTC

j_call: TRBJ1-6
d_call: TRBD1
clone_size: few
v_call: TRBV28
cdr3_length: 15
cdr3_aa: CASNPQGAMNSPLHF
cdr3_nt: TGTGCCAGCAATCCACAGGGGGCAATGAATTCACCCCTCCACTTT

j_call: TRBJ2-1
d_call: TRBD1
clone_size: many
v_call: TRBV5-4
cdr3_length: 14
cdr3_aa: CASAAGTGDNEQFF
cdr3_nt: TGTGCCAGCGCAGCCGGGACAGGGGACAATGAGCAGTTCTTC

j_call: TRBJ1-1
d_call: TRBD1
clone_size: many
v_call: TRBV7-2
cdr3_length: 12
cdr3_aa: CASSTGGGEAFF
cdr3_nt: TGTGCCAGCAGTACAGGGGGCGGTGAAGCTTTCTTT

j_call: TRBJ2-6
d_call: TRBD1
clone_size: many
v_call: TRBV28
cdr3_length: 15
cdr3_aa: CASSSITGGTNVLTF
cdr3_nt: TGTGCCAGCAGTTCCATTACAGGGGGTACCAACGTCCTGACTTTC

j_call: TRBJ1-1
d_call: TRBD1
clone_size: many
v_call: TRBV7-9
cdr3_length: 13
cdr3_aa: CASSRDRGTEAFF
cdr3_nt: TGTGCCAGCAGCAGGGACAGGGGCACTGAAGCTTTCTTT

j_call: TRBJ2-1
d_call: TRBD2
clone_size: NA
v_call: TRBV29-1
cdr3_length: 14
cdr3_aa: CSLLGGGGQGEQFF
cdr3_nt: TGCAGCCTTCTCGGCGGGGGGGGGCAGGGTGAGCAGTTCTTC

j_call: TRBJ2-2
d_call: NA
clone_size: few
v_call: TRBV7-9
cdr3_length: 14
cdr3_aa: CASRRGHLGEELFF
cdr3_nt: TGTGCCAGCAGACGCGGACACCTGGGCGAGGAGCTGTTTTTT

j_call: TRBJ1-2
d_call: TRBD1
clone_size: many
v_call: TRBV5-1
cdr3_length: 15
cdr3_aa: CASSRSGQGADGYTF
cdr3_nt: TGCGCCAGCAGCCGCAGCGGACAGGGGGCGGATGGCTACACCTTC

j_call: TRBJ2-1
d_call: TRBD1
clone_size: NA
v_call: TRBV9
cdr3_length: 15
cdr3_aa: CASSVALQGDNEQFF
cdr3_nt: TGTGCCAGCAGCGTAGCTTTACAGGGGGACAATGAGCAGTTCTTC

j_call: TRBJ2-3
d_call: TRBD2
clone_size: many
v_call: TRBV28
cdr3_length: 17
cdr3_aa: CASSLSGLAGGRDTQYF
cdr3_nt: TGTGCCAGCAGTTTATCCGGACTAGCGGGGGGGCGAGATACGCAGTATTTT

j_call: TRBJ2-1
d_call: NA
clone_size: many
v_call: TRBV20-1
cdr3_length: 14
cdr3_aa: CSAKKGVGPNEQFF
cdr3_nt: TGCAGTGCTAAGAAGGGGGTGGGGCCCAATGAGCAGTTCTTC

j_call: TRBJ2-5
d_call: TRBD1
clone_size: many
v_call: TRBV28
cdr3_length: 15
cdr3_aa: CASSLSGTGARPQYF
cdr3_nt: TGTGCCAGCAGTTTAAGTGGGACAGGGGCAAGGCCCCAGTACTTC

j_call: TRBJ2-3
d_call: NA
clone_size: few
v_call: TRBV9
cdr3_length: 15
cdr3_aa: CASSIDAMGADTQYF
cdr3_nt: TGTGCCAGCAGCATAGATGCGATGGGTGCAGATACGCAGTATTTT

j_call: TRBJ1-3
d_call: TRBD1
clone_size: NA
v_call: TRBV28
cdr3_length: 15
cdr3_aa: CASSFRDRDGNTIYF
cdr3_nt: TGTGCCAGCAGCTTCCGGGACAGGGACGGAAACACCATATATTTT

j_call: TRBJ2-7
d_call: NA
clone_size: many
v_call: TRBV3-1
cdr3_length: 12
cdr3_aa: CASSQATNEQYF
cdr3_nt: TGTGCCAGCAGCCAAGCGACAAACGAGCAGTACTTC

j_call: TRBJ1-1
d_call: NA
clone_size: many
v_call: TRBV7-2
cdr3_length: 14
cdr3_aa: CASSRRPGGTEAFF
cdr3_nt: TGTGCCAGCAGCCGCCGACCGGGGGGCACTGAAGCTTTCTTT

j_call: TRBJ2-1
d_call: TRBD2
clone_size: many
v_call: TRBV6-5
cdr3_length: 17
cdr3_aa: CASSYSGSGGTLNEQFF
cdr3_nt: TGTGCCAGCAGTTACTCGGGCAGCGGGGGGACCCTCAATGAGCAGTTCTTC

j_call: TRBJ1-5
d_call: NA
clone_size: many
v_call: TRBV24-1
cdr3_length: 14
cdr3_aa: CATSGQYSNQPQHF
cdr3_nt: TGTGCCACCAGTGGACAGTATAGCAATCAGCCCCAGCATTTT

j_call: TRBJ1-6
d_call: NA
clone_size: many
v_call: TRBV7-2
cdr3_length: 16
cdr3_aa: CASSRGHSSYNSPLHF
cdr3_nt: TGTGCCAGCAGCAGGGGCCATAGCTCCTATAATTCACCCCTCCACTTT

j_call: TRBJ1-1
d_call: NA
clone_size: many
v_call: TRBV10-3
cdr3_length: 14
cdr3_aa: CAISESGRPAEAFF
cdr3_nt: TGTGCCATCAGTGAGTCGGGCCGTCCGGCTGAAGCTTTCTTT

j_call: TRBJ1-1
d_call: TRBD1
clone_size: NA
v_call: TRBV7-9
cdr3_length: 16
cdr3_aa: CASSGERQGIDTEAFF
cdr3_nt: TGTGCCAGCAGCGGGGAGAGACAGGGGATTGACACTGAAGCTTTCTTT

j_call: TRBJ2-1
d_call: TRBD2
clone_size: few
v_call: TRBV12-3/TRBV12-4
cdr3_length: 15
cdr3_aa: CASSLRGGDYNEQFF
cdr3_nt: TGTGCCAGCAGTTTACGCGGGGGGGACTACAATGAGCAGTTCTTC